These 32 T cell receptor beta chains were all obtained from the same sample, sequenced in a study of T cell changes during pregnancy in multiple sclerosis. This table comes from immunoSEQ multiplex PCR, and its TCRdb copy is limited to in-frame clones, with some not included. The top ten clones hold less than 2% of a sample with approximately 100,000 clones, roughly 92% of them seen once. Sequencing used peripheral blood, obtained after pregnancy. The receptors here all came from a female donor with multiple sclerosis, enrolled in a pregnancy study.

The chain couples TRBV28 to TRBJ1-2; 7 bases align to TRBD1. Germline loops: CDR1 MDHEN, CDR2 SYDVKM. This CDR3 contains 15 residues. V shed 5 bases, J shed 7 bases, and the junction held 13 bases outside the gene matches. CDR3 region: CASSPRTGGLAGYTF. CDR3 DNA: TGTGCCAGCAGTCCTCGGACAGGTGGCTTGGCTGGCTACACCTTC.

The CDR3 region is CARRQGGRDTEAFF. The CDR3 DNA is TGTGCCAGGAGACAGGGAGGACGCGACACTGAAGCTTTCTTT. The chain recombines TRBV19 with TRBJ1-1, with 7 positions matching TRBD1. The CDR3 sequence is 14 residues long. The germline gives CDR1 LNHDA, CDR2 SQIVND (reference sequence). After removal of 9 bases from V and 3 bases from J, the junction contained 10 bases not matched to a gene.

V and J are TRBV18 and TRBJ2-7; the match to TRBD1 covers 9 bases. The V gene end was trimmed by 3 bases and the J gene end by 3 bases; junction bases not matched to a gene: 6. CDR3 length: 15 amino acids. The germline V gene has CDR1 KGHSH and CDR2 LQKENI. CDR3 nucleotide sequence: TGTGCCAGCTCACCCTTACAGGGACAGGGCTACGAGCAGTACTTC. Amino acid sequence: CASSPLQGQGYEQYF.

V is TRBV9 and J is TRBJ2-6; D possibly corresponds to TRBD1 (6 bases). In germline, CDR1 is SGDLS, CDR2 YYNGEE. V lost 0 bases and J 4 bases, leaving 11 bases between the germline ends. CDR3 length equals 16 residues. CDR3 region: CASSVDGGAGANVLTF. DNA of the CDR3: TGTGCCAGCAGCGTAGATGGGGGCGCCGGGGCCAACGTCCTGACTTTC.

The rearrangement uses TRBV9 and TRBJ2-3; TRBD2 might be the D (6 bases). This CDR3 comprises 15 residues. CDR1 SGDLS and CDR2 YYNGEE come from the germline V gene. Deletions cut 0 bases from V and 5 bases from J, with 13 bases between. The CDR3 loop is CASSVVNGGKDTQYF. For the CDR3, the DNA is TGTGCCAGCAGCGTAGTGAACGGGGGAAAAGATACGCAGTATTTT. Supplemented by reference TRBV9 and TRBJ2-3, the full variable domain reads DSGVTQTPKHLITATGQRVTLRCSPRSGDLSVYWYQQSLDQGLQFLIQYYNGEERAKGNILERFSAQQFPDLHSELNLSSLELGDSALYFCASSVVNGGKDTQYFGPGTRLTVL.

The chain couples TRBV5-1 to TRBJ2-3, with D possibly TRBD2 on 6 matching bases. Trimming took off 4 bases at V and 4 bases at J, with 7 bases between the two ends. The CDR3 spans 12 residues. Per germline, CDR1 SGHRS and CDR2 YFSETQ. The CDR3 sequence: CASSQRADTQYF. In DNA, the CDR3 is TGCGCCAGCAGCCAGCGGGCAGATACGCAGTATTTT.

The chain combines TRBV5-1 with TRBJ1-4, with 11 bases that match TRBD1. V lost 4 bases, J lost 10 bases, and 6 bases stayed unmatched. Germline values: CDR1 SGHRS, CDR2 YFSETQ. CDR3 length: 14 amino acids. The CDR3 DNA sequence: TGCGCCAGCAGCCCGGACAGGGGGCAGGGAAAACTGTTTTTT. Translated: CASSPDRGQGKLFF.

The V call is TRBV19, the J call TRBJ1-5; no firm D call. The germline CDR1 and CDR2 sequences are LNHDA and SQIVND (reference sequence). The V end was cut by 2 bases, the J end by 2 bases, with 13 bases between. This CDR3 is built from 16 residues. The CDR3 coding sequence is TGTGCCAGTAGTATAAGGAGGGAAATGGGCAATCAGCCCCAGCATTTT. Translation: CASSIRREMGNQPQHF.

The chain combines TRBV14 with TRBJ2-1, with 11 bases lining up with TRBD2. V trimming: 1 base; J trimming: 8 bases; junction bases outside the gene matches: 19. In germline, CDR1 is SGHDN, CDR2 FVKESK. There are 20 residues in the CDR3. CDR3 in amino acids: CASSQGPGRRASGRFDEQFF. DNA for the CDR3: TGTGCCAGCAGCCAAGGTCCGGGACGGCGCGCTAGCGGGAGGTTCGATGAGCAGTTCTTC. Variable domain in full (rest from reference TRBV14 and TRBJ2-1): EAGVTQFPSHSVIEKGQTVTLRCDPISGHDNLYWYRRVMGKEIKFLLHFVKESKQDESGMPNNRFLAERTGGTYSTLKVQPAELEDSGVYFCASSQGPGRRASGRFDEQFFGPGTRLTVL.

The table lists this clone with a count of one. The chain's CDR3 is CASSSSLSYEQYF. DNA for the CDR3: TGTGCCAGCAGTTCGTCCCTCTCCTACGAGCAGTACTTC. The chain employs TRBV27 and TRBJ2-7; D unresolved. Germline loops: CDR1 MNHEY, CDR2 SMNVEV (reference sequence). Trimming pared 4 bases from V and 0 bases from J, leaving 7 bases between. This CDR3 is 13 amino acids long.

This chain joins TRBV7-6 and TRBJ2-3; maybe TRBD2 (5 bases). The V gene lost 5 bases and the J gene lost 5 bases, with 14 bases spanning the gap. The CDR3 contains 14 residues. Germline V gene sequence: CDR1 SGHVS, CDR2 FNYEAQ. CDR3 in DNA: TGTGCCAGCAGCGCGGACTGGGTCGAAGATACGCAGTATTTT. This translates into CASSADWVEDTQYF.

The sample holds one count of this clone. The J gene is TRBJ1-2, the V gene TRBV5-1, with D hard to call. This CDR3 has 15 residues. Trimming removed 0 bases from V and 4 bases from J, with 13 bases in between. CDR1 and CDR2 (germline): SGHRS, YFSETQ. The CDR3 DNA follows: TGCGCCAGCAGCTTGGATGGGGAGGCGAGCTATGGCTACACCTTC. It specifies CASSLDGEASYGYTF.

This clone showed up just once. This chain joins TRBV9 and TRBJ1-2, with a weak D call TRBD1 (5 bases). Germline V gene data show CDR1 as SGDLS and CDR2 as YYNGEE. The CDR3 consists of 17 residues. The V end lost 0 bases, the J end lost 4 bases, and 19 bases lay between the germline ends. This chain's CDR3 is CASSVGGTAPRGYGYTF. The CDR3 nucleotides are TGTGCCAGCAGCGTAGGCGGGACCGCCCCGAGGGGCTATGGCTACACCTTC.

The CDR3 loop is CASSLDPTSGGSYNEQFF. The CDR3, as DNA: TGTGCCAGCAGCCTAGACCCTACTAGCGGGGGTTCCTACAATGAGCAGTTCTTC. The chain links TRBV2 to TRBJ2-1; 11 bases line up with TRBD2. J gave up 1 base and V 6 bases, and 11 bases lay outside the gene matches. The length of the CDR3 is 18 residues. Per the germline V gene, CDR1 is SNHLY and CDR2 is FYNNEI.

The CDR3 bases are TGTGCCAGCAGCTTAGTAGCGGGGACAGGGGGATACGAGCAGTACTTC. Protein product: CASSLVAGTGGYEQYF. The chain recombines TRBV7-9 with TRBJ2-7; the match to TRBD1 covers 11 bases. Germline CDR1 SEHNR, CDR2 FQNEAQ (reference sequence). The CDR3 extends over 16 amino acids. J lost 4 bases, V lost 1 base, and 6 bases had no gene match.

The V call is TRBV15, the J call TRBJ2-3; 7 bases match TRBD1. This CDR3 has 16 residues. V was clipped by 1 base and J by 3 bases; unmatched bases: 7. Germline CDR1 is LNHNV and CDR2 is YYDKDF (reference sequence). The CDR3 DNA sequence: TGTGCCACCAGCAGAGGGGGTCAGGGGGTAACAGATACGCAGTATTTT. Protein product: CATSRGGQGVTDTQYF.

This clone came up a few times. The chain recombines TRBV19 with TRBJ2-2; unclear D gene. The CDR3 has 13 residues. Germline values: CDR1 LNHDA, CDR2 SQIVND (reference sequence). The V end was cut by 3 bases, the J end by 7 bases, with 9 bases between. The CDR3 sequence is CASSIDSIGELFF. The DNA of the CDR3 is TGTGCCAGTAGTATCGACTCGATCGGGGAGCTGTTTTTT.

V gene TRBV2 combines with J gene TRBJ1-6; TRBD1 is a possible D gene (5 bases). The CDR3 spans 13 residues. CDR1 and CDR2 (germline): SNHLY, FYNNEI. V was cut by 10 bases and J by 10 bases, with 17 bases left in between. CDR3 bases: TGTGCCAACAGACGAGGGGCGGGATCACCCCTCCACTTT. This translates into CANRRGAGSPLHF.

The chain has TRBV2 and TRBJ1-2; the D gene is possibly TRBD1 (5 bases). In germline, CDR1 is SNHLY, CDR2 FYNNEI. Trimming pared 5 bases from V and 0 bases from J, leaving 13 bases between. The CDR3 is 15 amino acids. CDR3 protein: CASSQDRPTNYGYTF. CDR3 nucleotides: TGTGCCAGCAGTCAAGACAGACCTACTAACTATGGCTACACCTTC.

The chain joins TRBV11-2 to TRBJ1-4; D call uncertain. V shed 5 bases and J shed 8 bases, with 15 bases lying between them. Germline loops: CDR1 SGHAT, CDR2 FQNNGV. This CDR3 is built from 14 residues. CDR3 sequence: CASSLREGREKLFF. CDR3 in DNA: TGTGCCAGCAGCCTTCGGGAAGGTAGAGAAAAACTGTTTTTT. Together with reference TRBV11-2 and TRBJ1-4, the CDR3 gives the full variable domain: EAGVAQSPRYKIIEKRQSVAFWCNPISGHATLYWYQQILGQGPKLLIQFQNNGVVDDSQLPKDRFSAERLKGVDSTLKIQPAKLEDSAVYLCASSLREGREKLFFGSGTQLSVL.

The CDR3 nucleotides are TGTGCCAGCAGCTTAGGACCGAGACAGCAGCAGTTCTTC. Amino acids: CASSLGPRQQQFF. This chain connects TRBV11-3 to TRBJ2-1, with D possibly TRBD1 on 5 matching bases. This CDR3 spans 13 amino acids. Trimming pared 1 base from V and 11 bases from J, leaving 12 bases between. From germline, CDR1 is SGHNT and CDR2 YENEEA.

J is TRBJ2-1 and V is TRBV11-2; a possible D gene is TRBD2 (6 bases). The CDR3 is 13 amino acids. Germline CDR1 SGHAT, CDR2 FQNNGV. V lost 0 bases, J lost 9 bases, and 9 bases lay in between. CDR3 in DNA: TGTGCCAGCAGCTTAGATCCCGGGGGTGAGCAGTTCTTC. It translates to CASSLDPGGEQFF.

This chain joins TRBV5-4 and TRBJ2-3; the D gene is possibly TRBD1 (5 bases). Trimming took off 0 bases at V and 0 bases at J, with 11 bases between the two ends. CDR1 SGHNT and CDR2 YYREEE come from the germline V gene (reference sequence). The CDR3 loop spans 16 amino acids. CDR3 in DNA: TGTGCCAGCAGCTTGGGTGGGGCCTCTAGCACAGATACGCAGTATTTT. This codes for CASSLGGASSTDTQYF.

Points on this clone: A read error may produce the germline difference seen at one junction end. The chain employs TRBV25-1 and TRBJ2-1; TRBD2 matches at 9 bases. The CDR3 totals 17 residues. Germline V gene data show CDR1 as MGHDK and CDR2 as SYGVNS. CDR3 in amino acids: CASSDRSGSWFYDEQFF. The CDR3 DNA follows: TGTGCCAGCAGTGATCGTAGCGGGAGTTGGTTCTACGATGAGCAGTTCTTC.

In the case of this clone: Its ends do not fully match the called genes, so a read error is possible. The chain's CDR3 is CAWSRRTGRKGF. As DNA, the CDR3 is TGTGCCTGGAGTCGACGGACAGGGAGAAAGGGTTTC. The chain employs TRBV30 and TRBJ1-2, with TRBD1 matching 8 bases. This CDR3 comprises 12 residues. The germline CDR1 and CDR2 sequences are GTSNPN and SVGIG (reference sequence).

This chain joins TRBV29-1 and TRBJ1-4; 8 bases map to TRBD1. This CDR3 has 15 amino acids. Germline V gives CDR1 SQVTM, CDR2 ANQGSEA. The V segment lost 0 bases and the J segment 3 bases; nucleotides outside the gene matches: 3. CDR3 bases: TGCAGCGTTGAAGATCCGGGACAGGCTAATGAAAAACTGTTTTTT. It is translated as CSVEDPGQANEKLFF.

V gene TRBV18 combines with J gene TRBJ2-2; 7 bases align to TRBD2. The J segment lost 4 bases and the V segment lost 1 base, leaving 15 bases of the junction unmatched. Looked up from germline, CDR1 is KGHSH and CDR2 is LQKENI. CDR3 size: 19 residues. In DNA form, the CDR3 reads TGTGCCAGCTCACCACTTAGGGGTATGAGCGGGGCCATCACCGGGGAGCTGTTTTTT. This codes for CASSPLRGMSGAITGELFF.

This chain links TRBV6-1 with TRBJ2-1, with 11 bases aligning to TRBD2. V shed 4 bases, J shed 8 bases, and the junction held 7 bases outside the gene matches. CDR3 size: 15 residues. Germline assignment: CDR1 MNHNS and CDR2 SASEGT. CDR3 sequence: CASSAGTSGRDEQFF. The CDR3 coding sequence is TGTGCCAGCAGTGCCGGGACTAGCGGTCGCGATGAGCAGTTCTTC.

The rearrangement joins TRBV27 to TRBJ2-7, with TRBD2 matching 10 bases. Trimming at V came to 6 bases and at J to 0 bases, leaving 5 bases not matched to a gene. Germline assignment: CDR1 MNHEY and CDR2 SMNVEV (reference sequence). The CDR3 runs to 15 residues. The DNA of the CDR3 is TGTGCCAGCAGGGGTAGCGGGGGGCCCTCCTACGAGCAGTACTTC. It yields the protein CASRGSGGPSYEQYF.

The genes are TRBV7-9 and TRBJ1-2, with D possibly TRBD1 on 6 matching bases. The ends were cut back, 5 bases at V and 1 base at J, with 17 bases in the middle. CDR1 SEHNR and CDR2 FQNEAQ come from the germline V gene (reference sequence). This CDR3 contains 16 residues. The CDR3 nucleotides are TGTGCCAGCAGCCGAGGACAGCCGACAATTAACTATGGCTACACCTTC. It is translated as CASSRGQPTINYGYTF.

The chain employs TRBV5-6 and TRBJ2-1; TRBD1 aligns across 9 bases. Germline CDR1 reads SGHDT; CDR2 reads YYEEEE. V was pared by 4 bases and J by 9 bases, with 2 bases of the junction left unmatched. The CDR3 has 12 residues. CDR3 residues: CASSVDRGEQFF. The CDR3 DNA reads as TGTGCCAGCAGCGTGGACAGGGGTGAGCAGTTCTTC. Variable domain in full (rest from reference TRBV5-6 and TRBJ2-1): DAGVTQSPTHLIKTRGQQVTLRCSPKSGHDTVSWYQQALGQGPQFIFQYYEEEERQRGNFPDRFSGHQFPNYSSELNVNALLLGDSALYLCASSVDRGEQFFGPGTRLTVL.

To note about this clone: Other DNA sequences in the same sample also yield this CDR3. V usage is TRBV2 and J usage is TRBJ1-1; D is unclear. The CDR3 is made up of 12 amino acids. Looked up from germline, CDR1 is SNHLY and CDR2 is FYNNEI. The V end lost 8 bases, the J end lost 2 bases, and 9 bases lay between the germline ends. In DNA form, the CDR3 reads TGTGCCAGCCGAGGGCGAAACACTGAAGCTTTCTTT. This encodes CASRGRNTEAFF.